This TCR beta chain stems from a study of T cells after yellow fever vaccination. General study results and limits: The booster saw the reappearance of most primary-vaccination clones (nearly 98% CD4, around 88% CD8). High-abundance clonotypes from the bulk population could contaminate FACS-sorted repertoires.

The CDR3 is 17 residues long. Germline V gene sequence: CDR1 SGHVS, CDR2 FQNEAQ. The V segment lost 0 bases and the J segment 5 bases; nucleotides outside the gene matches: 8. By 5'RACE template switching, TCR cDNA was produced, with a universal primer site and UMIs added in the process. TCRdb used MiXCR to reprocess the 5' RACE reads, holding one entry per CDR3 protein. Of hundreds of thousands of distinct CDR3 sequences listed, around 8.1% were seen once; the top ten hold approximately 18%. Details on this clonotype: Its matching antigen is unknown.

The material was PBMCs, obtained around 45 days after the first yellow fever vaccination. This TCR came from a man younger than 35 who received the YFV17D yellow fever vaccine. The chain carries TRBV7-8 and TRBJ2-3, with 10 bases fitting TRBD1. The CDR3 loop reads CASSLAPWDRGGDTQYF. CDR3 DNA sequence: TGTGCCAGCAGCTTAGCCCCCTGGGACAGGGGTGGAGATACGCAGTATTTT.